This T cell receptor (beta chain) was recovered during a study of blood T cell repertoires in COVID-19. Study-wide background: Collection of acute and convalescent COVID-19 samples took place in the United States, Italy and Spain. PBMCs, B-cell-depleted T cells, or T cells provided the cDNA or gDNA that made up the material.

Clones were read by immunoSEQ multiplex PCR, and TCRdb kept only the in-frame ones, dropping some. The sample lists under 300,000 clones; 80% to 90% were seen once. Those who participated ranged in age from about 18 to 89 years and resided in approximately 26 US areas. Two negative PCRs, clearance, or symptom resolution had been documented for recovered Cohort 3 donors. The V end lost 7 bases, the J end lost 3 bases, and 13 bases lay between the germline ends. The CDR3 covers 13 residues. The source of this sequence is a woman between 45 and 65 years old who had recovered from COVID-19. Sequenced material: PBMCs or T cells enriched from blood (not recorded which). J is TRBJ2-7 and V is TRBV12-3 or TRBV12-4, with D perhaps TRBD1 (5 bases). The CDR3 region has the DNA TGTGCCAGCAAAAAGACAGCCTTCTACGAGCAGTACTTC. It yields the protein CASKKTAFYEQYF.